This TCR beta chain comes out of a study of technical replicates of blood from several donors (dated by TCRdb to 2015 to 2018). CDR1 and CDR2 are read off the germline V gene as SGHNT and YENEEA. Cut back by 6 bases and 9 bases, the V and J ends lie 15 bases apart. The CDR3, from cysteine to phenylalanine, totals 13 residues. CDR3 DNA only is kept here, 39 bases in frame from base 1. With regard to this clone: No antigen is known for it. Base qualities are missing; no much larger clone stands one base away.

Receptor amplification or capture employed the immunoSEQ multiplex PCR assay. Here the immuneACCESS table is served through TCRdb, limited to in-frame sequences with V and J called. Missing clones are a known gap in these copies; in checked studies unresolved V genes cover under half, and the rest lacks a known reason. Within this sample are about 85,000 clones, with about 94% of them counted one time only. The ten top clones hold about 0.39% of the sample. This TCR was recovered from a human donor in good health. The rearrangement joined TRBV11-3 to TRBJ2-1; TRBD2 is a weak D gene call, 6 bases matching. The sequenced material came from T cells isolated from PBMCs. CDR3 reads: CASSWDSGGEQFF. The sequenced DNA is TGTGCCAGCAGTTGGGACTCCGGAGGTGAGCAGTTCTTC.